This passage covers 32 T cell receptor beta chains from one sample sequenced in a study of a mutant IDH1 vaccine in newly diagnosed glioma. Repertoires were generated with immunoSEQ multiplex PCR, while TCRdb's copy carries only in-frame clones and drops some. The repertoire consists of around 31,000 clones, with roughly 89% occurring once and the leading ten covering more than 20%. Their antigen targets remain unknown. As to time point: week 11, during vaccination. The content of each vaccine dose was 300 ug of mutant IDH1 20-mer peptide, and topical imiquimod accompanied it. The sample was PBMCs, taken from a glioma patient whose treatment included an IDH1 peptide vaccine. The receptors originated from a man between 18 and 35 years old with glioma.

The count of this clone is one. The J gene is TRBJ2-3, the V gene TRBV30, with 13 bases matching TRBD2. V lost 3 bases to trimming and J lost 6 bases; unmatched junction nucleotides: 9. Germline lookup yields CDR1 GTSNPN and CDR2 SVGIG (reference sequence). The CDR3 has 16 amino acids. CDR3 DNA sequence: TGTGCCTGGAGGGAATTACTAGCGGGAGGGCAGGATACGCAGTATTTT. It codes for CAWRELLAGGQDTQYF.

This sequence joins TRBV27 and TRBJ1-1; D is undetermined. This CDR3 region has 14 residues. The germline CDR1 and CDR2 sequences are MNHEY and SMNVEV (reference sequence). Trimming removed 4 bases at V and 2 bases at J, with 11 bases between. The CDR3 loop is CASSWRLGNTEAFF. The DNA of the CDR3 is TGTGCCAGCAGTTGGCGCCTCGGAAACACTGAAGCTTTCTTT.

The DNA for the CDR3 is TGTGCCAGCAGATTACAGGGGAAGCAAGGCTACACCTTC. Protein product: CASRLQGKQGYTF. The rearrangement links TRBV6-5 to TRBJ1-2; TRBD1 matches at 7 bases. Germline values: CDR1 MNHEY, CDR2 SVGAGI. V trimming: 6 bases; J trimming: 8 bases; junction bases outside the gene matches: 9. This CDR3 has 13 amino acids.

The V and J genes are TRBV2 and TRBJ2-2; the D is unclear. Germline CDR1 and CDR2: SNHLY and FYNNEI. The V and J ends lost 8 bases and 7 bases respectively, with 14 bases between them. The CDR3 contains 13 residues. The CDR3 nucleotides are TGTGCCAGCGGGAAGAGTGGGCGCGGGGAGCTGTTTTTT. This encodes CASGKSGRGELFF.

The chain uses TRBV6-1 and TRBJ2-5; a weak D match, TRBD2 (5 bases). Germline lookup yields CDR1 MNHNS and CDR2 SASEGT. The germline V and J ends were trimmed by 4 bases and 4 bases, with 7 bases remaining between them. CDR3 length equals 12 residues. The CDR3 coding sequence is TGTGCCAGCAGTGTTCGGGGAGAGACCCAGTACTTC. Protein: CASSVRGETQYF.

The gene calls are TRBV2 and TRBJ2-1; D ambiguous. The germline V gene encodes CDR1 SNHLY and CDR2 FYNNEI. CDR3 size: 14 residues. The V and J ends lost 8 bases and 0 bases respectively, with 11 bases between them. The CDR3 is CASAVMGSYNEQFF. In DNA, the CDR3 is TGTGCCAGCGCGGTAATGGGCTCCTACAATGAGCAGTTCTTC.

J is TRBJ2-7 and V is TRBV30, with D uncertain. Germline values: CDR1 GTSNPN, CDR2 SVGIG (reference sequence). Trimming took 4 bases from V and 0 from J, leaving 10 bases between them. This CDR3 is built from 13 residues. The CDR3 DNA is TGTGCCTGGAAGAGCACCAGCTCCTACGAGCAGTACTTC. Translating it yields CAWKSTSSYEQYF.

About this clone: The sample contains more than one DNA sequence encoding this CDR3. This chain links TRBV4-3 with TRBJ1-1; D remains ambiguous. The germline V and J ends were trimmed by 1 base and 0 bases, with 3 bases remaining between them. CDR1 and CDR2 from the germline V gene are LGHNA and YSLEER. The CDR3 contains 13 residues. The CDR3 loop is CASSQVLNTEAFF. In DNA, the CDR3 is TGCGCCAGCAGCCAAGTACTGAACACTGAAGCTTTCTTT.

The chain couples TRBV10-3 to TRBJ1-1, with TRBD1 as a possible D gene (6 bases). Germline lookup yields CDR1 ENHRY and CDR2 SYGVKD. The CDR3 covers 14 residues. Trimming stripped 2 bases from V and 1 base from J, with 8 bases between. This CDR3 is CAISEVGGNTEAFF. The CDR3 region has the DNA TGTGCCATCAGTGAGGTAGGGGGGAACACTGAAGCTTTCTTT.

The chain carries TRBV5-6 and TRBJ1-1, with D uncertain. The CDR3 spans 17 residues. Trimming shortened V by 1 base and J by 1 base, and 17 bases separated the two germline ends. In germline, CDR1 is SGHDT, CDR2 YYEEEE. The CDR3 here is CASSLLRRIGGNTEAFF. In DNA form, the CDR3 reads TGTGCCAGCAGCTTGCTAAGACGAATAGGCGGGAACACTGAAGCTTTCTTT. Full variable domain (outside the CDR3, taken from reference TRBV5-6 and TRBJ1-1): DAGVTQSPTHLIKTRGQQVTLRCSPKSGHDTVSWYQQALGQGPQFIFQYYEEEERQRGNFPDRFSGHQFPNYSSELNVNALLLGDSALYLCASSLLRRIGGNTEAFFGQGTRLTVV.

This chain links TRBV19 with TRBJ2-7; 12 nucleotides agree with TRBD2. The CDR3 is 15 amino acids. The V and J ends lost 5 bases and 6 bases, in that order; junction bases with no gene match: 8. CDR1 and CDR2 from the germline V gene are LNHDA and SQIVND (reference sequence). CDR3 nucleotides: TGTGCCAGTAGTGCTTCTAGCGGGAGGGCCGGCGAGCAGTACTTC. Translation gives CASSASSGRAGEQYF.

This clone occurred once. The gene calls are TRBV29-1 and TRBJ1-1, with 7 positions matching TRBD1. Unmatched junction bases numbered 2, after V lost 7 bases and J lost 0 bases. Germline lookup yields CDR1 SQVTM and CDR2 ANQGSEA. The CDR3 totals 12 residues. Written as DNA, the CDR3 is TGCAGCGGTGACAGGGTGAACACTGAAGCTTTCTTT. Amino acids: CSGDRVNTEAFF.

The V call is TRBV28, the J call TRBJ1-1; 7 nucleotides match TRBD1. Unmatched junction bases numbered 8, after V lost 7 bases and J lost 3 bases. CDR3 length equals 14 residues. CDR1 MDHEN and CDR2 SYDVKM come from the germline V gene. CDR3 sequence: CASNQRGQHTEAFF. As DNA, the CDR3 is TGTGCCAGCAACCAACGGGGACAGCACACTGAAGCTTTCTTT. Together with reference TRBV28 and TRBJ1-1, the CDR3 gives the full variable domain: DVKVTQSSRYLVKRTGEKVFLECVQDMDHENMFWYRQDPGLGLRLIYFSYDVKMKEKGDIPEGYSVSREKKERFSLILESASTNQTSMYLCASNQRGQHTEAFFGQGTRLTVV.

The rearrangement uses TRBV4-2 and TRBJ1-1; unclear D gene. Trimming took 0 bases from V and 3 from J, leaving 11 bases between them. The CDR3 loop spans 15 amino acids. Germline CDR1 LGHNA, CDR2 YNFKEQ. CDR3 nucleotides: TGTGCCAGCAGCCAAGAAGGTGCGAGGGACACTGAAGCTTTCTTT. Its protein is CASSQEGARDTEAFF.

The J gene is TRBJ1-2, the V gene TRBV6-5, with 7 bases fitting TRBD1. From germline, CDR1 is MNHEY and CDR2 SVGAGI. The CDR3 extends over 13 amino acids. The ends lost 6 bases at V and 8 bases at J; junction bases unmatched: 9. This chain's CDR3 is CASSSDRARGYTF. The DNA of the CDR3 is TGTGCCAGCAGCTCCGACAGGGCACGGGGCTACACCTTC.

This chain connects TRBV18 to TRBJ1-1; D is unresolved. Germline loops: CDR1 KGHSH, CDR2 LQKENI. With 4 bases removed from V and 4 bases from J, the gap between germline ends came to 13 bases. The CDR3 is 14 amino acids. The CDR3 sequence is CASSLTRESTEAFF. For the CDR3, the DNA is TGTGCCAGCTCACTTACGAGGGAGAGCACTGAAGCTTTCTTT.

This sequence joins TRBV4-3 and TRBJ2-7; D may be TRBD1 or TRBD2 (5 bases each). The CDR3 is made up of 14 amino acids. In germline, CDR1 is LGHNA, CDR2 YSLEER. V was shortened by 2 bases and J by 3 bases, with 11 bases between the two germline ends. CDR3 nucleotide sequence: TGCGCCAGCAGCCAACGTCCGGGGCTCTACGAGCAGTACTTC. This encodes CASSQRPGLYEQYF.

The chain has TRBV7-9 and TRBJ2-3; D may be TRBD1 (5 bases). CDR1 is SEHNR, CDR2 FQNEAQ, per germline (reference sequence). V was clipped by 2 bases and J by 7 bases, with 10 bases between them. The CDR3 totals 13 residues. The CDR3 is CASSLQGQHTQYF. CDR3 bases: TGTGCCAGCAGCTTACAGGGCCAGCATACGCAGTATTTT.

This chain connects TRBV4-3 to TRBJ2-6; D is unresolved. This CDR3 is built from 16 residues. CDR1 and CDR2 (germline): LGHNA, YSLEER. Trimming left V 0 bases short and J 0 bases short, with 6 bases between. The CDR3 reads CASSQDYSSGANVLTF. The CDR3, as DNA: TGCGCCAGCAGCCAAGATTACAGCTCTGGGGCCAACGTCCTGACTTTC.

The count of this clone is one. The genes are TRBV28 and TRBJ1-1; 9 nucleotides match TRBD1. The germline V gene has CDR1 MDHEN and CDR2 SYDVKM. Trimming took 4 bases from V and 1 from J; bases not matched to a gene: 7. The CDR3 is made up of 16 amino acids. The CDR3 DNA follows: TGTGCCAGCAGTTATACCTCGGACAGGGGGAACACTGAAGCTTTCTTT. The encoded protein is CASSYTSDRGNTEAFF.

The rearrangement joins TRBV30 to TRBJ2-7; perhaps TRBD1 as D (6 bases). Germline-derived CDR1 and CDR2 are GTSNPN and SVGIG (reference sequence). CDR3 length: 14 amino acids. V gave up 1 base and J gave up 6 bases, with 16 bases separating them. DNA for the CDR3: TGTGCCTGGAGTGCAGGGGTCCTGGCCTTCGAGCAGTACTTC. This encodes CAWSAGVLAFEQYF. Full variable domain (outside the CDR3, taken from reference TRBV30 and TRBJ2-7): SQTIHQWPATLVQPVGSPLSLECTVEGTSNPNLYWYRQAAGRGLQLLFYSVGIGQISSEVPQNLSASRPQDRQFILSSKKLLLSDSGFYLCAWSAGVLAFEQYFGPGTRLTVT.

This clone was recorded only once. The V and J genes are TRBV19 and TRBJ1-2; D is unclear. The germline V and J ends were trimmed by 3 bases and 8 bases, with 16 bases remaining between them. The germline CDR1 and CDR2 sequences are LNHDA and SQIVND (reference sequence). This CDR3 contains 14 residues. The CDR3 is CASSIPRAQGGYTF. The CDR3 nucleotides read TGTGCCAGTAGTATTCCTCGGGCACAAGGAGGCTACACCTTC. Complete variable domain (other parts from reference TRBV19 and TRBJ1-2): DGGITQSPKYLFRKEGQNVTLSCEQNLNHDAMYWYRQDPGQGLRLIYYSQIVNDFQKGDIAEGYSVSREKKESFPLTVTSAQKNPTAFYLCASSIPRAQGGYTFGSGTRLTVV.

The chain links TRBV19 to TRBJ2-1, with D tentatively TRBD1 or TRBD2 (6 bases each). V was trimmed by 5 bases and J by 2 bases, leaving 10 bases between them. This CDR3 is built from 14 residues. The germline CDR1 and CDR2 sequences are LNHDA and SQIVND (reference sequence). The DNA for the CDR3 is TGTGCCAGTAGTGAGGGGGGTACCTACAATGAGCAGTTCTTC. This sequence encodes CASSEGGTYNEQFF.

The genes are TRBV7-2 and TRBJ2-7; a possible D gene is TRBD2 (5 bases). The CDR3 extends over 14 amino acids. Germline V gene lookup returns CDR1 SGHTA and CDR2 FQGNSA. Trimming took 3 bases from V and 5 from J, leaving 14 bases between them. In DNA form, the CDR3 reads TGTGCCAGCAGCTTGACTATTCTCCGGGACGAGCAGTACTTC. Translation gives CASSLTILRDEQYF.

This chain links TRBV28 with TRBJ1-3; D might be TRBD1 (5 bases). This CDR3 has 15 residues. Trimming took 4 bases from V and 4 from J, leaving 14 bases between them. Looked up from germline, CDR1 is MDHEN and CDR2 is SYDVKM. The CDR3 bases are TGTGCCAGCAGTTCCCGTGGGGGAACCGGAAACACCATATATTTT. This encodes CASSSRGGTGNTIYF.

Only a few counts were recorded for this clone. This chain uses TRBV29-1 with TRBJ1-1; 9 bases agree with TRBD1. Germline V lookup: CDR1 SQVTM, CDR2 ANQGSEA. V was pared by 6 bases and J by 11 bases, with 7 bases of the junction left unmatched. This CDR3 is 11 amino acids long. The CDR3 DNA is TGCAGCGTGATGTACAGGGGGCACGCTTTCTTT. Protein product: CSVMYRGHAFF.

This sequence joins TRBV5-1 and TRBJ2-7; either TRBD1 or TRBD2 may fit D (5 bases each). V lost 0 bases, J lost 5 bases, and 9 bases lay in between. The CDR3 extends over 13 amino acids. CDR1 SGHRS and CDR2 YFSETQ come from the germline V gene. CDR3 loop: CASSLEGTHEQYF. DNA of the CDR3: TGCGCCAGCAGCTTGGAAGGGACCCACGAGCAGTACTTC.

The genes are TRBV18 and TRBJ1-5; 8 bases are shared with TRBD1. The germline V gene has CDR1 KGHSH and CDR2 LQKENI. V dropped 0 bases and J dropped 2; count of bases not matched to a gene: 6. The CDR3 has 17 amino acids. The CDR3 spells CASSPPGRGLGNQPQHF. The DNA of the CDR3 is TGTGCCAGCTCACCACCGGGCAGGGGGCTAGGCAATCAGCCCCAGCATTTT. Using reference TRBV18 and TRBJ1-5 for the parts outside the CDR3, the full variable domain is NAGVMQNPRHLVRRRGQEARLRCSPMKGHSHVYWYRQLPEEGLKFMVYLQKENIIDESGMPKERFSAEFPKEGPSILRIQQVVRGDSAAYFCASSPPGRGLGNQPQHFGDGTRLSIL.

The chain combines TRBV19 with TRBJ1-2; 9 bases line up with TRBD1. Per the germline V gene, CDR1 is LNHDA and CDR2 is SQIVND (reference sequence). The ends lost 4 bases at V and 3 bases at J; junction bases unmatched: 12. This CDR3 has 17 residues. CDR3 nucleotides: TGTGCCAGTAGTAGGTTTACCGGGACAGGGATTGACTATGGCTACACCTTC. This codes for CASSRFTGTGIDYGYTF.

V gene TRBV7-7 combines with J gene TRBJ2-1; D uncertain. Germline V gene data show CDR1 as SSHAT and CDR2 as FNYEAQ (reference sequence). Trimming took 3 bases from V and 8 from J, leaving 11 bases between them. This CDR3 has 13 amino acids. The CDR3 is CASSFGVVDEQFF. CDR3 DNA: TGTGCCAGCAGCTTTGGAGTTGTCGATGAGCAGTTCTTC. Looking up the rest from reference TRBV7-7 and TRBJ2-1 gives the full variable domain: GAGVSQSPRYKVTKRGQDVTLRCDPISSHATLYWYQQALGQGPEFLTYFNYEAQPDKSGLPSDRFSAERPEGSISTLTIQRTEQRDSAMYRCASSFGVVDEQFFGPGTRLTVL.

V gene TRBV7-2 combines with J gene TRBJ2-2; unclear D gene. Germline assignment: CDR1 SGHTA and CDR2 FQGNSA. V shed 5 bases and J shed 2 bases, with 12 bases lying between them. The CDR3 is 15 amino acids. CDR3 DNA: TGTGCCAGCAGCCCACGTCCACAAAACACCGGGGAGCTGTTTTTT. Translation: CASSPRPQNTGELFF.

V gene TRBV7-2 combines with J gene TRBJ1-5; D uncertain. The CDR3 runs to 13 residues. The germline V and J ends were trimmed by 1 base and 4 bases, with 5 bases remaining between them. CDR1 is SGHTA and CDR2 is FQGNSA in the germline V gene. In DNA form, the CDR3 reads TGTGCCAGCAGCTTAGGGGTAAATCAGCCCCAGCATTTT. Its translation is CASSLGVNQPQHF.